The clone carrying this TCR beta chain showed up many times. Its specificity is not known. TCR beta libraries were built with iRepertoire HTBI primers and Arm-PCR of CDR3 regions. Original processing notes: Throughout the samples, researchers identified around 65 TRBV and about 15 TRBJ segments. TCRdb ran MiXCR on the multiplex PCR reads and lists one entry per CDR3 protein. TCRdb's processing, not the authors', yielded these V and J calls. The repertoire includes a few hundred thousand distinct CDR3 sequences, around 20% of them detected once, and approximately 26% sits in the top ten. Trimming shortened V by 4 bases and J by 0 bases, and 9 bases separated the two germline ends. The germline V gene has CDR1 SGHVS and CDR2 FQNEAQ. This CDR3 has 14 residues. This sample was included in a study of regulatory T cells in long-lasting Graves disease. Study-level results: Persistent-disease Graves' patients showed less TCR diversity than new cases. Favored usage of TRBV28, TRBJ1-2 and TRBJ2-5 was recorded in persistent disease.

Time point of the sample: persistent/refractory GD, antithyroid drugs over 5 years with positive TRAb. From RNA extracted from PBMCs, the TCR library was made. The TCR comes from a female donor with Graves disease. V and J are TRBV7-8 and TRBJ1-2; D may be TRBD1 (5 bases). Source: peripheral blood mononuclear cells (PBMCs), taken when the disease was refractory, from a patient treated with antithyroid drugs. The DNA for the CDR3 is TGTGCCAGCAGCTCCAGGGTAGCTAACTATGGCTACACCTTC. Translated, it gives CASSSRVANYGYTF.